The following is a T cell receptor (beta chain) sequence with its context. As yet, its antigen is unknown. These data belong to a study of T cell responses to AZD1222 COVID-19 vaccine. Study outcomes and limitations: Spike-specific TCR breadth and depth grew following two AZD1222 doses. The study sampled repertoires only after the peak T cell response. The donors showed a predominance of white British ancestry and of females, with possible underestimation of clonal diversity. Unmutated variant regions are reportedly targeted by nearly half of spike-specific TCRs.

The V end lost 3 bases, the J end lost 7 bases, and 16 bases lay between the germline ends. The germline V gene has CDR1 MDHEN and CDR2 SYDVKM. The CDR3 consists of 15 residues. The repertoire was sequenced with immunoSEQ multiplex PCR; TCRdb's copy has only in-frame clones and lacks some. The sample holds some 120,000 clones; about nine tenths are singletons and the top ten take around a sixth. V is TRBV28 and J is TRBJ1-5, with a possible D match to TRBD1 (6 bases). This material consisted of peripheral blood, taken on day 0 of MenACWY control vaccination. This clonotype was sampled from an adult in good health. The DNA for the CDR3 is TGTGCCAGCAGTTTGCACACGGCCGGACAGCAGCCCCAGCATTTT. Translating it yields CASSLHTAGQQPQHF.